The 9 T cell receptor beta chains in this list originate from one sample, sequenced in a study of blood T cell repertoires in COVID-19. TCRdb's copy holds only in-frame clones and misses some; the assay was immunoSEQ multiplex PCR. The sample has approximately 100,000 clones, approximately 85% seen once. Sequencing was carried out using peripheral blood. These receptors originate from a human donor in a cohort sampled during active COVID-19.

The chain employs TRBV9 and TRBJ1-1; D gene ambiguous. Trimming shortened V by 2 bases and J by 4 bases, and 9 bases separated the two germline ends. Per germline, CDR1 SGDLS and CDR2 YYNGEE. The length of the CDR3 is 13 residues. CDR3 nucleotide sequence: TGTGCCAGCAGCGTTCACTATGGCACTGAAGCTTTCTTT. Translating gives CASSVHYGTEAFF.

The gene calls are TRBV2 and TRBJ1-1; TRBD1 matches 7 bases. From germline, CDR1 is SNHLY and CDR2 FYNNEI. This CDR3 comprises 14 residues. The junction had 7 bases not matched to a gene; V was cut back by 9 bases and J by 0 bases. The CDR3 DNA reads TGTGCCAGTGGGCTGACAGGGTTGAACACTGAAGCTTTCTTT. It codes for CASGLTGLNTEAFF. Looking up the rest from reference TRBV2 and TRBJ1-1 gives the full variable domain: EPEVTQTPSHQVTQMGQEVILRCVPISNHLYFYWYRQILGQKVEFLVSFYNNEISEKSEIFDDQFSVERPDGSNFTLKIRSTKLEDSAMYFCASGLTGLNTEAFFGQGTRLTVV.

This chain links TRBV18 with TRBJ1-6, with 7 bases aligning to TRBD1. The CDR3 runs to 14 residues. V trimming: 2 bases; J trimming: 7 bases; junction bases outside the gene matches: 2. CDR1 is KGHSH and CDR2 is LQKENI in the germline V gene. This CDR3 is CASSPTGANSPLHF. CDR3 bases: TGTGCCAGCTCACCAACAGGGGCCAATTCACCCCTCCACTTT.

This clone was observed a few times. The chain couples TRBV6-2 or TRBV6-3 to TRBJ1-1, with 7 bases aligning to TRBD1. Germline lookup yields CDR1 MNHEY and CDR2 SVGEGT. The V gene end was trimmed by 5 bases and the J gene end by 2 bases; junction bases not matched to a gene: 5. The CDR3 runs 14 residues. CDR3 residues: CASSQTGVNTEAFF. DNA for the CDR3: TGTGCCAGCAGTCAAACAGGGGTTAACACTGAAGCTTTCTTT.

The chain is built from TRBV9 and TRBJ2-7; 10 bases map to TRBD1. This CDR3 has 13 residues. From germline, CDR1 is SGDLS and CDR2 YYNGEE. The V and J ends lost 3 bases and 7 bases, in that order; junction bases with no gene match: 4. Here the CDR3 DNA reads TGTGCCAGCAGCGCCGGGACAGGGGTTGAGCAGTACTTC. Translation gives CASSAGTGVEQYF.

V is TRBV29-1 and J is TRBJ1-4, with a possible D match to TRBD1 (6 bases). The CDR3 runs 17 residues. The V gene lost 6 bases and the J gene lost 0 bases, with 20 bases spanning the gap. Germline loops: CDR1 SQVTM, CDR2 ANQGSEA. The CDR3 DNA reads as TGCAGCGTCGGGAGGGGGGGCACCTATGCAACTAATGAAAAACTGTTTTTT. It yields the protein CSVGRGGTYATNEKLFF.

V usage is TRBV6-1 and J usage is TRBJ1-5; no clear D gene. The CDR3 is 16 residues long. V gave up 4 bases and J gave up 4 bases, with 17 bases separating them. Germline V gene sequence: CDR1 MNHNS, CDR2 SASEGT. The CDR3 nucleotides read TGTGCCAGCAGTGTAAGTAGGAGGCCCAGGAATCAGCCCCAGCATTTT. The encoded protein is CASSVSRRPRNQPQHF.

V usage is TRBV4-1 and J usage is TRBJ2-3, with TRBD2 matching over 7 bases. Unmatched junction bases numbered 12, after V lost 2 bases and J lost 4 bases. CDR3 length equals 17 residues. CDR1 MGHRA and CDR2 YSYEKL come from the germline V gene. The CDR3 sequence is CASSQWTRTSSPDTQYF. CDR3 in DNA: TGCGCCAGCAGCCAATGGACCAGGACTAGTTCCCCAGATACGCAGTATTTT.

This clone was found a few times. The CDR3 region is CASSLGVRETQYF. The CDR3, as DNA: TGTGCCAGCAGTTTGGGAGTCAGAGAGACCCAGTACTTC. The chain uses TRBV7-3 and TRBJ2-5; D may be TRBD2 (5 bases). The CDR3 spans 13 residues. Germline lookup yields CDR1 SGHTA and CDR2 FQGTGA. Trimming cost V 6 bases and J 4 bases, with 12 bases left between them.